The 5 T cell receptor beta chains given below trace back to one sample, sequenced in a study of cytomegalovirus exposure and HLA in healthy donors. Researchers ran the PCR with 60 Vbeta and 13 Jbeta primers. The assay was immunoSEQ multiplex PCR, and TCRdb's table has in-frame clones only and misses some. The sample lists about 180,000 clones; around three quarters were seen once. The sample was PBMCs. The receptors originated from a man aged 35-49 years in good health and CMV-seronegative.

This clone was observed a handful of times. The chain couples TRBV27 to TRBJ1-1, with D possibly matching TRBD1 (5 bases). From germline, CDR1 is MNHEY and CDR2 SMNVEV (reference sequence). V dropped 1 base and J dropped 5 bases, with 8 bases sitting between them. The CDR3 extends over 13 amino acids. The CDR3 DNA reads TGTGCCAGCAGTTTATTTAGGGGAACTGAAGCTTTCTTT. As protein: CASSLFRGTEAFF.

The CDR3 protein is CASSPWGRGFHEQYF. In DNA, the CDR3 is TGTGCCAGCAGCCCGTGGGGCAGGGGATTCCACGAGCAGTACTTC. The chain links TRBV14 to TRBJ2-7; possibly TRBD1 for D (6 bases). Per the germline V gene, CDR1 is SGHDN and CDR2 is FVKESK. V lost 4 bases to trimming and J lost 5 bases, with 18 bases between them. There are 15 residues in the CDR3.

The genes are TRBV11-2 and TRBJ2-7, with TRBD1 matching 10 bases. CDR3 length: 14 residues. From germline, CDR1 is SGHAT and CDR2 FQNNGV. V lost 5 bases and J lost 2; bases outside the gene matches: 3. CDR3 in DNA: TGTGCCAGCAGCCCCGGACAGGGGGCCTACGAGCAGTACTTC. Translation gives CASSPGQGAYEQYF.

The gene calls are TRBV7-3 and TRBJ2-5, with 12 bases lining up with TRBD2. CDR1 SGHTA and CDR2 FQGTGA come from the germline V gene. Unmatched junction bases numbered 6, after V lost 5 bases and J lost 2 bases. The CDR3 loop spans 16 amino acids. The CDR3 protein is CASSPGTSGQQETQYF. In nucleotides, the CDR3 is TGTGCCAGCAGCCCAGGGACTAGCGGGCAACAAGAGACCCAGTACTTC.

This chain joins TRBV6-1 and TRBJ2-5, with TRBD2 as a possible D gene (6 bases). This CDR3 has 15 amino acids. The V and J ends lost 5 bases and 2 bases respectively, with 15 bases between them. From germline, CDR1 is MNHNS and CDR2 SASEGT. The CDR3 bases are TGTGCCAGCAGTCATTTCCGAAGCGGGCAAGAGACCCAGTACTTC. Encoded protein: CASSHFRSGQETQYF.